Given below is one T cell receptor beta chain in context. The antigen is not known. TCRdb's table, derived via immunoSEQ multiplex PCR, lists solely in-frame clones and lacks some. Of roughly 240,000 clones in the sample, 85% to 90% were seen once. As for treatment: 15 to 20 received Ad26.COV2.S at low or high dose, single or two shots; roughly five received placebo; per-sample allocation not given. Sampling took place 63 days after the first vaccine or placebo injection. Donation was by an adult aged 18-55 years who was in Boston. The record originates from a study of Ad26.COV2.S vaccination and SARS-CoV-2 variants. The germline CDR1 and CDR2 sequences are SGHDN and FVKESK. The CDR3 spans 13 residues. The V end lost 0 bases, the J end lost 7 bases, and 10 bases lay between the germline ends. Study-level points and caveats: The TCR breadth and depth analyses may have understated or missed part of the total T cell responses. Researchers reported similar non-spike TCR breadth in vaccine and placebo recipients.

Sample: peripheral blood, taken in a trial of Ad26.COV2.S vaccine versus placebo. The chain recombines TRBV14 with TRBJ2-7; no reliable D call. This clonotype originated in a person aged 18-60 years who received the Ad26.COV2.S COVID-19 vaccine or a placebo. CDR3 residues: CASSQDLGSEQYF. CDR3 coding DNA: TGTGCCAGCAGCCAAGACCTGGGCAGTGAGCAGTACTTC.